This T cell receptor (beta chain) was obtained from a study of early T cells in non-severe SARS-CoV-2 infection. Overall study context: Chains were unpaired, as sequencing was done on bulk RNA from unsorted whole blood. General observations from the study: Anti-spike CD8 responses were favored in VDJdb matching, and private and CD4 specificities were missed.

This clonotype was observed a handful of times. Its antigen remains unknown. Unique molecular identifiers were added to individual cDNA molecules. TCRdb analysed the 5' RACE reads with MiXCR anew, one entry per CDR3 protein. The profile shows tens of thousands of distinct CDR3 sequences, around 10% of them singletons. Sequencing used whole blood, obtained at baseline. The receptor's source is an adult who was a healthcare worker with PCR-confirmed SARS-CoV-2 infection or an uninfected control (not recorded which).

The CDR3: CATSEKGQVESGNTIYF. CDR3 sequence (DNA): TGTGCCACCAGTGAGAAGGGACAGGTAGAATCTGGAAACACCATATATTTT. The chain joins TRBV24-1 to TRBJ1-3; 8 bases fit TRBD1. There are 17 residues in the CDR3. Germline CDR1 and CDR2: KGHDR and SFDVKD. The junction had 8 bases not matched to a gene; V was cut back by 4 bases and J by 1 base.